This TCR beta chain was found in a study of cytomegalovirus exposure and HLA in healthy donors. Overall study findings and caveats: The dataset shows that most TCR sequences were rare, while some public TCRs occurred in many donors.

Clones were sequenced by immunoSEQ multiplex PCR, and TCRdb holds only the in-frame ones, with some missing. The data contain about 360,000 clones, 86% of them singletons. The donors were in the roughly 120-subject validation cohort, distinct from the approximately 670-subject first cohort. After removal of 4 bases from V and 4 bases from J, the junction contained 17 bases not matched to a gene. Germline V gene lookup returns CDR1 SGHRS and CDR2 YFSETQ. CDR3 size: 18 residues. About this clone itself: Its antigen is still unknown.

The sequencing sample was made of PBMCs. The chain uses TRBV5-1 and TRBJ2-1; 7 bases map to TRBD2. This TCR was recovered from a woman aged 18-35 years in good health and CMV-seronegative. CDR3 sequence: CASSLGGITLVVYNEQFF. CDR3 bases: TGCGCCAGCAGCCTGGGAGGGATAACACTAGTGGTTTACAATGAGCAGTTCTTC.